These T cell receptor beta chains were read from a single sample in a study of graft-versus-host responses after intestinal transplantation. These TCRs are of unknown antigen specificity. Some clones are missing from TCRdb's copy, which holds only in-frame ones; the method was immunoSEQ multiplex PCR. The data hold roughly 70,000 clones, with approximately 80% observed a single time. Specimen: unstimulated CD4+ T cells sorted from spleen or lymph node cells, collected before transplant. The origin of the receptors is a human donor who was the organ donor for an intestinal transplant. Each CDR3 is given without its conserved first and last residue. A D gene is named only where the DNA matches it firmly.

V gene	D gene	J gene	CDR3 protein
TRBV19	-	TRBJ1-5	ASSRSNQPQH
TRBV11-2	-	TRBJ2-6	ASSLGPGANVLT
TRBV7-9	-	TRBJ1-6	ASSLRDSTSPLH
TRBV5-4	TRBD1	TRBJ2-1	ASSLVAGGAYNEQF
TRBV7-2	-	TRBJ1-2	ASSRALDSLATNYGYT
TRBV6-5	-	TRBJ2-2	ASSYFDSPGTGELF
TRBV2	-	TRBJ1-6	ASSLFGHTSSYNSPLH
TRBV27	-	TRBJ1-1	ASSPTNTGRRGNTEAF
TRBV28	-	TRBJ1-2	ASNEESPNYGYT
TRBV5-4	-	TRBJ1-1	ASSLVGRLHVNTEAF
TRBV6-4	-	TRBJ2-3	ASSDSRTSTDTQY
TRBV6-1	TRBD2	TRBJ2-2	ASSEIAGGLSTGELF
TRBV7-9	TRBD1	TRBJ1-3	ASSHRTGKDLGNTIY
TRBV7-6	TRBD1	TRBJ1-1	ASSLVGTAMNTEAF
TRBV5-1	-	TRBJ2-6	ASSLDLSGANVLT
TRBV19	-	TRBJ1-5	ASSRLSGSGNQPQH
TRBV10-3	TRBD2	TRBJ2-1	AISESSVTSGWQQF
TRBV5-4	-	TRBJ2-1	ASSLQGRGDNEQF
TRBV7-2	-	TRBJ1-6	ASSPSQQVSPLH
TRBV29-1	-	TRBJ1-3	SAHSGNTIY
TRBV5-6	-	TRBJ1-1	ASSLGGIGTEAF
TRBV6-1	TRBD1	TRBJ2-4	ASSEGPGGSKNIQY
TRBV28	TRBD1	TRBJ1-1	AITRGSRTEAF
TRBV9	TRBD2	TRBJ2-5	ASSVASGGGIVTQY
TRBV2	-	TRBJ2-2	ASTTGAGELF
TRBV6-6	TRBD1	TRBJ1-4	ASSYSGTGRQEKLF
TRBV6-1	TRBD1	TRBJ1-6	ASSHQGEASPLH
TRBV27	TRBD1	TRBJ1-6	ASSGQGFYNSPLH
TRBV30	-	TRBJ1-2	AWTGRTEHNYGYT
TRBV5-1	TRBD1	TRBJ2-6	ASSLAPGQGLSGANVLT
TRBV30	TRBD2	TRBJ2-4	AWSVASGGAGSAKNIQY
TRBV5-1	TRBD1	TRBJ2-5	ASSWGQGEATQY
TRBV10-2	TRBD1	TRBJ2-3	ASMQGADTQY
TRBV7-2	TRBD1	TRBJ1-5	ASSLRQGDQPQH
TRBV27	TRBD1	TRBJ1-6	ASSSLTGGPNNSPLH
TRBV11-3	-	TRBJ1-1	ASSFQVNTEAF
TRBV7-8	-	TRBJ1-2	ASSLEGSSVYGYT
TRBV28	TRBD2	TRBJ2-4	ASSLSGGGQNIQY
TRBV2	TRBD1	TRBJ2-2	ASRGQGRNTGELF
TRBV30	-	TRBJ2-1	AWRSAAGGSYNEQF
TRBV19	TRBD1	TRBJ1-1	ASKERGRTEAF
TRBV28	-	TRBJ1-5	ASSLSTGQPAQPQH
TRBV19	TRBD1	TRBJ2-6	ASSIALQGARGANVLT
TRBV28	-	TRBJ1-5	ASSDSRNQPQH
TRBV23-1	TRBD1	TRBJ2-1	ARTGDLVGNEQF
TRBV28	-	TRBJ1-1	ASREDTTNTEAF
TRBV30	-	TRBJ1-5	AWSVQGNQPQH
TRBV5-6	-	TRBJ1-3	ASRGQISGNTIY
TRBV11-1	-	TRBJ1-2	ASSLDTTDYGYT
TRBV20-1	-	TRBJ2-1	SAIGNEQF